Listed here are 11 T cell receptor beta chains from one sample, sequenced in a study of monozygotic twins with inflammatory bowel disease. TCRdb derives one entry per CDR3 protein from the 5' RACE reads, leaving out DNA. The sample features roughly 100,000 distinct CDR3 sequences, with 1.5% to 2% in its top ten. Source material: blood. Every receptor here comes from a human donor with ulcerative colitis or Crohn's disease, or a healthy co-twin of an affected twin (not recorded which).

CDR3 protein: CASSFISGGRRNEQFF. J is TRBJ2-1 and V is TRBV12-3 or TRBV12-4; TCRdb's assignment of TRBD2 cannot be checked, as there is no DNA. This CDR3 region has 16 residues.

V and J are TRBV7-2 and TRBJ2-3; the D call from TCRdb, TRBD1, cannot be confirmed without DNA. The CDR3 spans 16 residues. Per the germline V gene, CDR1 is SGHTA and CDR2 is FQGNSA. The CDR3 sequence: CASSLGTGARTDTQCF.

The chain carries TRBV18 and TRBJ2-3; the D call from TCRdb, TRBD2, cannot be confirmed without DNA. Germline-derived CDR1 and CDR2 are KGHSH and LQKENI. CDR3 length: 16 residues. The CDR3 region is CASSPPWRGATDTQYF. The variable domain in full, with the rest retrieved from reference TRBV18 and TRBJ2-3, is NAGVMQNPRHLVRRRGQEARLRCSPMKGHSHVYWYRQLPEEGLKFMVYLQKENIIDESGMPKERFSAEFPKEGPSILRIQQVVRGDSAAYFCASSPPWRGATDTQYFGPGTRLTVL.

This CDR3 reads CSAQTSGGSYEQYF. The chain links TRBV20-1 to TRBJ2-7; the D gene TCRdb calls, TRBD2, cannot be checked with no DNA. This CDR3 has 14 amino acids. Germline values: CDR1 DFQATT, CDR2 SNEGSKA (reference sequence).

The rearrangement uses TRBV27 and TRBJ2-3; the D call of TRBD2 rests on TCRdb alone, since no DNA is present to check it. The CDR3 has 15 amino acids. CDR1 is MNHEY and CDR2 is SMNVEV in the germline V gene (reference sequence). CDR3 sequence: CASRPIHGGGDTQYF.

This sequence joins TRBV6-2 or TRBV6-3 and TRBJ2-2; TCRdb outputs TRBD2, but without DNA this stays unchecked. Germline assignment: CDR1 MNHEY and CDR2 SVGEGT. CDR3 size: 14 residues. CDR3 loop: CASTLTPRTGELFF.

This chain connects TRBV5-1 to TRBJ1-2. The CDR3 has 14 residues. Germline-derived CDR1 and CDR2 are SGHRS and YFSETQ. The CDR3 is CASSLDRTVYGYTF.

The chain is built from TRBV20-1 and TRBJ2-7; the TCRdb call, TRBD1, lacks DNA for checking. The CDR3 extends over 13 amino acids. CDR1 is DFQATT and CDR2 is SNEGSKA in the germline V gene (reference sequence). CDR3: CSARRQGRYEQYF.

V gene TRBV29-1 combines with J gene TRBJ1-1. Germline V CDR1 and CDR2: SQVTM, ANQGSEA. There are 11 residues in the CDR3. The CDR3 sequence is CSVVRNPEAFF.

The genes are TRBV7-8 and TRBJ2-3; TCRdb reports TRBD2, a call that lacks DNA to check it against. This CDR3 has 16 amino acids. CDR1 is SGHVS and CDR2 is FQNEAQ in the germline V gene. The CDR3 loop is CASSSQTSGYTDTQYF.

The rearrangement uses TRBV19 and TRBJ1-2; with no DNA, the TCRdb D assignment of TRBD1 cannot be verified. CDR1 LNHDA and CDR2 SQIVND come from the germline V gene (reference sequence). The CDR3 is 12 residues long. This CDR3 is CASKEGERGYTF.